The 6 T cell receptor beta chains listed next were all sequenced from one sample in a study of shared T cell receptors in the human thymus. Only in-frame clones appear in the TCRdb table, and some are missing; sequencing was by immunoSEQ multiplex PCR. There are about 660,000 clones in the sample; about 90% occur only once, and roughly 0.0094% lies in the top ten. Separately, the same data were catalogued under a study of human thymus T cells.

The material sequenced was thymocytes. The source of these receptors is a boy under three years old with a congenital heart defect.

The chain couples TRBV10-3 to TRBJ2-3, with TRBD2 identical over 9 bases. The CDR3 is made up of 14 amino acids. Germline V gene sequence: CDR1 ENHRY, CDR2 SYGVKD. J was trimmed by 0 bases and V by 11 bases; bases with no gene match: 6. The CDR3: CAGSGGNSTDTQYF. The CDR3 region has the DNA TGTGCCGGCAGCGGGGGGAATAGCACAGATACGCAGTATTTT.

The V gene is TRBV28, the J gene TRBJ2-5; tentatively, D is TRBD1 (6 bases). The J call is uncertain, as TRBJ2-7 better fits the DNA end. Germline V gene lookup returns CDR1 MDHEN and CDR2 SYDVKM. The CDR3 is made up of 19 amino acids. CDR3 loop: CASSWNRNDRDTVPYEQYF. For the CDR3, the DNA is TGTGCCAGCAGTTGGAACCGAAACGACCGGGACACCGTCCCCTACGAGCAGTACTTC.

The rearrangement uses TRBV2 and TRBJ2-7; D gene ambiguous. This CDR3 is built from 11 residues. V lost 2 bases and J lost 9, with 8 bases in between. The V gene's germline CDR1 is SNHLY and CDR2 FYNNEI. The CDR3 coding sequence is TGTGCCAGCAGTGAACTCCGGGTGCAGTACTTC. Protein: CASSELRVQYF. Together with reference TRBV2 and TRBJ2-7, the CDR3 gives the full variable domain: EPEVTQTPSHQVTQMGQEVILRCVPISNHLYFYWYRQILGQKVEFLVSFYNNEISEKSEIFDDQFSVERPDGSNFTLKIRSTKLEDSAMYFCASSELRVQYFGPGTRLTVT.

The rearrangement links TRBV7-9 to TRBJ2-5; 7 bases are shared with TRBD2. Germline trimming cut 5 bases from V and 3 bases from J; bases unmatched to any gene: 15. The germline CDR1 and CDR2 sequences are SEHNR and FQNEAQ (reference sequence). This CDR3 contains 17 residues. CDR3 nucleotide sequence: TGTGCCAGCAGCCTAAGGGGCTCCGGGGAGGGAGAAGAGACCCAGTACTTC. Translation gives CASSLRGSGEGEETQYF.

A single count supports this clone. The V call is TRBV28, the J call TRBJ1-1, with D uncertain. Germline CDR1 reads MDHEN; CDR2 reads SYDVKM. The germline V and J ends were trimmed by 1 base and 2 bases, with 8 bases remaining between them. This CDR3 comprises 14 residues. The CDR3 here is CASSLSLLNTEAFF. For the CDR3, the DNA is TGTGCCAGCAGTTTATCGCTCCTAAACACTGAAGCTTTCTTT.

The chain is built from TRBV4-1 and TRBJ1-5, with D maybe TRBD1 (5 bases). Germline V gene lookup returns CDR1 MGHRA and CDR2 YSYEKL. This CDR3 is 17 amino acids long. Trimming stripped 4 bases from V and 7 bases from J, with 23 bases between. For the CDR3, the DNA is TGCGCCAGCAGCCTCCTTTGGGGGGTAAGGGAGGGGCAGCCCCAGCATTTT. Residues: CASSLLWGVREGQPQHF.